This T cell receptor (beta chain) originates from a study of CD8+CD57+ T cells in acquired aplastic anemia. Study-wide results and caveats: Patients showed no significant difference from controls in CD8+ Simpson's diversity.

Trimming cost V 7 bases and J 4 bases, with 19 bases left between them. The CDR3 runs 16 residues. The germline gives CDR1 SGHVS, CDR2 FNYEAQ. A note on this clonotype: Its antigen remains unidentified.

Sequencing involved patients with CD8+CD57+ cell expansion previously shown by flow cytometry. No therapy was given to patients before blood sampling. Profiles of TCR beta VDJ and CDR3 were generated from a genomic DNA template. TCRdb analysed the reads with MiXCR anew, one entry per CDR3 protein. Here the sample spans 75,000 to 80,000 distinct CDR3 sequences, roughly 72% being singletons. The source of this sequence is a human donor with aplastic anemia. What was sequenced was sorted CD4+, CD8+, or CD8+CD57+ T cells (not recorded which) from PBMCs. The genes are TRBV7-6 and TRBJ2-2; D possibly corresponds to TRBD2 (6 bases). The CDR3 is CASIKNPSGSTGELFF. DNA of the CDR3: TGTGCCAGCATCAAAAACCCATCCGGGAGCACCGGGGAGCTGTTTTTT. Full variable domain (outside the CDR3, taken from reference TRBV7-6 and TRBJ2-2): GAGVSQSPRYKVTKRGQDVALRCDPISGHVSLYWYRQALGQGPEFLTYFNYEAQQDKSGLPNDRFSAERPEGSISTLTIQRTEQRDSAMYRCASIKNPSGSTGELFFGEGSRLTVL.